This T cell receptor (beta chain) appears in the sequencing data of a study of monozygotic twins with cystic fibrosis (dated by TCRdb to 2020 to 2023). Concerning the study at large: Barcoded libraries were prepared with approximately 15 PCR cycles from around 3 micrograms of fragmented DNA. The study compared TCR beta repertoires within and between 16 monozygotic twin pairs with cystic fibrosis to assess genetic influence on V and J gene usage. The cohort included ten female and six male twin pairs, mostly children and adolescents, aged about 2.0 to 36.4 years with a median of about 8.8 years. Twins were ranked among 970 or so cohort participants for weight-for-height and FEVPerc (FEV1 disease centile) at the day of blood sampling. Data for three of the twin pairs had already been reported earlier in a different context. Findings and caveats that apply to the study as a whole: Significantly higher nucleotide-identical clonotype sharing was observed within monozygotic CF twin pairs than between unrelated CF individuals (P = 0.000026, Mann-Whitney). In 13 of 16 pairs, V gene usage most closely resembled the co-twin's, and the same held for J usage in 8 of 16 pairs, a pattern suggesting genetic constraints. Only a small cohort was studied, and no association of shared CDR3 numbers with age, concordance or disease severity was found. Simpson clonality was generally low (median around 0.009), which suggests a naive-dominated repertoire, and clonality was higher in the most severely affected patients.

The twin pairs came from the European Cystic Fibrosis Twin and Sibling Study Cohort, which recruited patients from 158 CF clinics across 14 European countries. Both zygosity and CFTR genotype were checked in-house, and zygosity was tested with multiplex PCR across nine short tandem repeat loci. Peripheral blood was taken from each twin, and clinical parameters were recorded on the day of blood sampling. Genomic DNA was isolated from peripheral blood cells with phenol/chloroform and kept in TE buffer at 4 degrees C. Following the manufacturer's instructions, TCR beta CDR3 regions were amplified by multiplex PCR with the immunoSEQ immune profiling system. An Illumina NextSeq system was used for sequencing. Per the authors' processing: The immunoSEQ Analyzer platform handled processing of the sequence data, and clonality was calculated by taking the square root of Simpson's index of productive rearrangements. Similarity in V and J usage was measured by Jensen-Shannon distance, and OLGA was used to compute CDR3 generation probabilities. Shared CDR3 sequences were searched against the immuneACCESS database (August 2020) and VDJdb (December 2020). In its TCRdb copy, this immuneACCESS table keeps in-frame sequences only and misses some clones. Where compared with another copy, unresolved V genes explain less than half of these, and the others have no known cause. V and J calls and clone size are as listed in that table; D and trimming were resolved from the DNA. The sample table lists 30,000 to 45,000 clones, over 75% of them with a count of one. Of the sample, roughly 1.7% falls within the top ten clones.

The CDR3 has 13 amino acids, counting the end cysteine and phenylalanine. Only the CDR3 portion is preserved as DNA: 39 bases, with reading frame beginning at the first base. CDR1 and CDR2, per the germline V gene, are MNHNS and SASEGT. V has 10 bases trimmed and J has 3 bases trimmed; junction bases matching no gene number 9. About this clone: Which antigen it targets is not known. No quality values exist for individual bases; no much larger clone is one base distant.

In this chain, TRBV6-1 is recombined with TRBJ2-7, and TRBD2 aligns with 7 junction nucleotides. This TCR was sampled from a girl aged 2 to 9 with cystic fibrosis. What was sequenced was blood. The DNA sequence follows: TGTGCCACCGTAGCGGGTTCCCGCTACGAGCAGTACTTC. This sequence encodes CATVAGSRYEQYF.